The 18 T cell receptor beta chains below come from one sample, sequenced in a study of blood T cell repertoires in COVID-19. The repertoire was sequenced with immunoSEQ multiplex PCR; TCRdb's copy has only in-frame clones and lacks some. Among 260,000 or so clones, around 90% were seen once, and the ten largest hold about 9.8%. The sequenced sample consisted of peripheral blood. The receptors originated from a man in his late teens or twenties with active or convalescent COVID-19.

The chain couples TRBV2 to TRBJ1-2, with a possible D match to TRBD1 (6 bases). The V gene's germline CDR1 is SNHLY and CDR2 FYNNEI. The ends were cut back, 6 bases at V and 8 bases at J, with 16 bases in the middle. This CDR3 has 13 amino acids. CDR3 protein: CASRADRRWGYTF. CDR3 coding DNA: TGTGCCAGCAGGGCCGACAGGCGGTGGGGCTACACCTTC.

The chain links TRBV20-1 to TRBJ1-1, with unresolved D. Trimming removed 3 bases from V and 6 bases from J, with 20 bases in between. This CDR3 has 15 residues. Germline values: CDR1 DFQATT, CDR2 SNEGSKA (reference sequence). CDR3 sequence reads: CSASAGKNPGAEAFF. For the CDR3, the DNA is TGCAGTGCTAGTGCCGGGAAAAATCCTGGCGCTGAAGCTTTCTTT.

The chain uses TRBV5-1 and TRBJ1-6; D not resolved. The CDR3 covers 14 residues. V shed 3 bases and J shed 7 bases, with 11 bases lying between them. CDR1 and CDR2 (germline): SGHRS, YFSETQ. The CDR3 here is CASSSTVGNSPLHF. The CDR3 DNA follows: TGCGCCAGCAGCTCGACTGTCGGGAATTCACCCCTCCACTTT. Variable domain in full (rest from reference TRBV5-1 and TRBJ1-6): KAGVTQTPRYLIKTRGQQVTLSCSPISGHRSVSWYQQTPGQGLQFLFEYFSETQRNKGNFPGRFSGRQFSNSRSEMNVSTLELGDSALYLCASSSTVGNSPLHFGNGTRLTVT.

The chain links TRBV2 to TRBJ2-1; D gene ambiguous. The ends were cut back, 0 bases at V and 4 bases at J, with 13 bases in the middle. This CDR3 is built from 16 residues. Germline loops: CDR1 SNHLY, CDR2 FYNNEI. CDR3 protein: CASSEATLISYNEQFF. The DNA for the CDR3 is TGTGCCAGCAGTGAAGCGACTCTAATATCGTACAATGAGCAGTTCTTC. The variable domain in full, with the rest retrieved from reference TRBV2 and TRBJ2-1, is EPEVTQTPSHQVTQMGQEVILRCVPISNHLYFYWYRQILGQKVEFLVSFYNNEISEKSEIFDDQFSVERPDGSNFTLKIRSTKLEDSAMYFCASSEATLISYNEQFFGPGTRLTVL.

This clone is a singleton in its sample. The rearrangement joins TRBV5-6 to TRBJ1-2, with D tentatively TRBD1 (6 bases). V was cut by 1 base and J by 4 bases, with 11 bases left in between. Germline lookup yields CDR1 SGHDT and CDR2 YYEEEE. The CDR3 extends over 14 amino acids. CDR3 loop: CASSLTGMTYGYTF. The CDR3 region has the DNA TGTGCCAGCAGCTTGACAGGGATGACCTATGGCTACACCTTC.

The V call is TRBV5-1, the J call TRBJ2-7; D call uncertain. V was shortened by 0 bases and J by 6 bases, with 7 bases between the two germline ends. The CDR3 contains 12 residues. In germline, CDR1 is SGHRS, CDR2 YFSETQ. The CDR3 sequence: CASSLGHSEQYF. As DNA, the CDR3 is TGCGCCAGCAGCTTGGGACATTCCGAGCAGTACTTC.

The chain has TRBV24-1 and TRBJ2-2, with D tentatively TRBD1 (5 bases). The CDR3 runs to 14 residues. In germline, CDR1 is KGHDR, CDR2 SFDVKD. V was shortened by 7 bases and J by 2 bases, with 10 bases between the two germline ends. Here the CDR3 DNA reads TGTGCCACCAGAGGGCAGGGAAACACCGGGGAGCTGTTTTTT. It yields the protein CATRGQGNTGELFF.

V usage is TRBV5-1 and J usage is TRBJ2-5; 10 nucleotides line up with TRBD1. CDR1 is SGHRS and CDR2 is YFSETQ in the germline V gene. With V trimmed by 4 bases and J by 5 bases, 8 bases remained unmatched. This CDR3 contains 15 residues. The DNA for the CDR3 is TGCGCCAGCAGCGAATGGGACAGGGGAAGTGAGACCCAGTACTTC. It encodes CASSEWDRGSETQYF.

The DNA of the CDR3 is TGTGCCAGCAGCCCCCTCGGATCACAGGGAACTAATGAAAAACTGTTTTTT. Translation gives CASSPLGSQGTNEKLFF. The chain carries TRBV7-8 and TRBJ1-4; a weak D match, TRBD1 (6 bases). Per germline, CDR1 SGHVS and CDR2 FQNEAQ. Trimming cost V 5 bases and J 1 base, with 17 bases left between them. CDR3 size: 17 residues.

The J gene is TRBJ1-3, the V gene TRBV5-6; a possible D gene is TRBD1 (6 bases). V was cut by 4 bases and J by 2 bases, with 13 bases left in between. The CDR3 consists of 15 residues. Germline-derived CDR1 and CDR2 are SGHDT and YYEEEE. For the CDR3, the DNA is TGTGCCAGCAGCGACGGGACATCCCCTGGAAACACCATATATTTT. This sequence encodes CASSDGTSPGNTIYF.

This chain uses TRBV11-2 with TRBJ2-5; D possibly corresponds to TRBD1 (5 bases). In germline, CDR1 is SGHAT, CDR2 FQNNGV. Trimming stripped 7 bases from V and 4 bases from J, with 22 bases between. The CDR3 spans 16 residues. In DNA form, the CDR3 reads TGTGCCAGCAAGATGGGTCGTGGGGCCCAGGCAGAGACCCAGTACTTC. Its translation is CASKMGRGAQAETQYF.

This clone appeared a single time. CDR3 in DNA: TGTGCCAGTAGTATAGGACAGGGGGTTCAAGAGACCCAGTACTTC. Its protein product is CASSIGQGVQETQYF. The V call is TRBV19, the J call TRBJ2-5; 9 bases align to TRBD1. The V segment lost 1 base and the J segment 2 bases; nucleotides outside the gene matches: 2. The CDR3 sequence is 15 residues long. Germline CDR1 is LNHDA and CDR2 is SQIVND (reference sequence).

As DNA, the CDR3 is TGTGCCAGTAGTCTTCCGGACCACAACGGTGGGGGTTTAGCGGGGGGCTCCTACAATGAGCAGTTCTTC. It yields the protein CASSLPDHNGGGLAGGSYNEQFF. The chain combines TRBV19 with TRBJ2-1; 10 nucleotides line up with TRBD2. This CDR3 region has 23 residues. J was trimmed by 0 bases and V by 5 bases; bases with no gene match: 25. The germline gives CDR1 LNHDA, CDR2 SQIVND (reference sequence).

This clone appeared once. A single base separates this from a much larger clone, so it may be a read error. V and J are TRBV7-3 and TRBJ2-2, with 7 bases aligning to TRBD2. This CDR3 spans 13 amino acids. CDR1 is SGHTA and CDR2 is FQGTGA in the germline V gene. The V segment lost 2 bases and the J segment 6 bases; nucleotides outside the gene matches: 0. The chain's CDR3 is CASSLAGAGELFF. The CDR3 nucleotides are TGTGCCAGCAGCTTAGCGGGGGCCGGGGAGCTGTTTTTT.

The chain has TRBV5-5 and TRBJ2-1; maybe TRBD1 (6 bases). The CDR3 has 13 amino acids. CDR1 and CDR2 from the germline V gene are SGHKS and YYEKEE (reference sequence). V gave up 3 bases and J gave up 7 bases, with 11 bases separating them. CDR3: CASSYRVGNEQFF. CDR3 bases: TGTGCCAGCAGCTACAGGGTGGGGAATGAGCAGTTCTTC.

This clone was picked up a small number of times. The rearrangement uses TRBV7-8 and TRBJ1-2; 9 bases agree with TRBD1. The germline V gene encodes CDR1 SGHVS and CDR2 FQNEAQ. The junction had 7 bases not matched to a gene; V was cut back by 2 bases and J by 0 bases. The CDR3 contains 17 residues. CDR3 sequence: CASSLTTGGLSNYGYTF. CDR3 DNA sequence: TGTGCCAGCAGCTTAACGACAGGGGGGCTATCTAACTATGGCTACACCTTC.

The chain is built from TRBV18 and TRBJ2-3; 10 bases line up with TRBD2. This CDR3 spans 15 amino acids. V was pared by 3 bases and J by 3 bases, with 3 bases of the junction left unmatched. Germline CDR1 and CDR2: KGHSH and LQKENI. The CDR3 spells CASSPTSGATDTQYF. In nucleotides, the CDR3 is TGTGCCAGCTCACCTACTAGCGGGGCAACAGATACGCAGTATTTT.

CDR3 region: CASGRDRNTEAFF. CDR3 bases: TGTGCCAGCGGCCGGGACAGAAACACTGAAGCTTTCTTT. The chain recombines TRBV2 with TRBJ1-1; 7 positions agree with TRBD1. The germline gives CDR1 SNHLY, CDR2 FYNNEI. The CDR3 extends over 13 amino acids. Germline trimming cut 8 bases from V and 2 bases from J; bases unmatched to any gene: 5.